The text below deals with one T cell receptor (beta chain). The antigen is unknown. The sample is drawn from a study of T cells after yellow fever vaccination. Study outcomes and limitations: Though weaker, the secondary response peaked faster, on day 5 versus 15. Primary-vaccination clones mostly resurfaced post-booster (more than 95% CD4, roughly 90% CD8).

Template switching by 5'RACE produced TCR cDNA, adding a universal primer site and UMIs. TCRdb re-derived calls from the 5' RACE reads in MiXCR, one entry per CDR3 protein. The data contain 500,000 to 700,000 distinct CDR3 sequences, less than 20% of them singletons. Germline V lookup: CDR1 SGHTA, CDR2 FQGNSA. V gave up 4 bases and J gave up 6 bases; unmatched junction bases: 9. CDR3 length: 14 amino acids. The material was PBMCs, obtained 15 days after the yellow fever booster vaccination. The chain couples TRBV7-2 to TRBJ2-7, with 7 bases that match TRBD2. The TCR was taken from a man in his thirties or forties who received the YFV17D yellow fever vaccine. CDR3 DNA sequence: TGTGCCAGCAGCTCGGGAGGCCGCTTGGGCGAGCAGTACTTC. Translating it yields CASSSGGRLGEQYF.